This T cell receptor beta chain was identified during a study of T cell repertoires in cytomegalovirus infection. Study details: Peptides in the study included HLA-C-restricted and HLA-B-restricted CMV epitopes.

The sample holds a few counts of this clonotype. What it recognizes is unknown. TCRdb reanalysed the reads using MiXCR and keeps one entry per CDR3 protein. The sample has around 800,000 distinct CDR3 sequences; 30% to 35% are singletons. V was cut by 5 bases and J by 8 bases, with 16 bases left in between. The V gene's germline CDR1 is SGHVS and CDR2 FNYEAQ. CDR3 length: 14 amino acids. The sequence was collected from a human donor in good health (CMV status not recorded). Some clones in this sample may be carry-over from other donors' samples. The chain uses TRBV7-6 and TRBJ2-1, with TRBD1 as a possible D gene (5 bases). Here the sequenced sample was cultured CD8+ T cells from PBMCs, taken from culture after CMV antigen stimulation. The CDR3 region is CASSRQWGPDEQFF. CDR3 in DNA: TGTGCCAGCAGCCGTCAGTGGGGCCCCGATGAGCAGTTCTTC.